The clone carrying this T cell receptor beta chain turned up a few times. The sample comes from a study of cytomegalovirus exposure and HLA in healthy donors. Primers: 60 Vbeta forward and 13 Jbeta reverse. The table came from immunoSEQ multiplex PCR; TCRdb's copy has only in-frame clones and leaves some out. The sample yields approximately 90,000 clones, roughly 80% seen once. The source is a male donor in good health and CMV-seronegative. The sequenced sample was PBMCs.

The chain's CDR3 is CASSFIQGAQGYTF. The CDR3 DNA reads TGTGCCAGCAGCTTCATTCAGGGGGCGCAGGGCTACACCTTC. The gene calls are TRBV5-4 and TRBJ1-2; 8 nucleotides agree with TRBD1. Trimming took 2 bases from V and 8 from J; bases not matched to a gene: 8. Germline V gene sequence: CDR1 SGHNT, CDR2 YYREEE (reference sequence). The CDR3 totals 14 residues. The entire variable domain, with the rest obtained from reference TRBV5-4 and TRBJ1-2, is as follows: ETGVTQSPTHLIKTRGQQVTLRCSSQSGHNTVSWYQQALGQGPQFIFQYYREEENGRGNFPPRFSGLQFPNYSSELNVNALELDDSALYLCASSFIQGAQGYTFGSGTRLTVV.